The 27 T cell receptor beta chains in this list originate from one sample, sequenced in a study of molecular identifiers for immune sequencing clone quantification. TCRdb processed the PCR reads anew with MiXCR; each CDR3 protein has one entry. The sample has around 480,000 distinct CDR3 sequences; about 21% are singletons. Sequencing was performed on naive CD8+ T cells from blood, with Jurkat cell RNA spiked in. Subset given: FACS-sorted CD8+CD4-CCR7+CD45RA+ naive T cells. The receptors come from a human donor in good health. Some libraries in this study had Jurkat cell RNA spiked in.

V is TRBV12-3 or TRBV12-4 and J is TRBJ2-3; D remains unclear. Trimming removed 5 bases at V and 6 bases at J, with 12 bases between. The CDR3 covers 13 residues. The CDR3: CASSPIFKDTQYF. The DNA of the CDR3 is TGTGCCAGCAGTCCGATATTTAAGGATACGCAGTATTTT.

The chain employs TRBV2 and TRBJ1-5; D call uncertain. This CDR3 contains 16 residues. V was clipped by 4 bases and J by 5 bases, with 18 bases between them. The germline gives CDR1 SNHLY, CDR2 FYNNEI. The CDR3 region is CASSAEDSTGDQPQHF. The DNA for the CDR3 is TGTGCCAGCAGTGCTGAGGATAGTACTGGCGATCAGCCCCAGCATTTT.

V is TRBV5-5 and J is TRBJ2-4; D unresolved. Germline V lookup: CDR1 SGHKS, CDR2 YYEKEE (reference sequence). V was cut by 9 bases and J by 0 bases, with 10 bases left in between. The CDR3 contains 13 residues. The CDR3, as DNA: TGTGCCAACAGAAGGTTAGCCAAAAACATTCAGTACTTC. Residues: CANRRLAKNIQYF. Complete variable domain (other parts from reference TRBV5-5 and TRBJ2-4): DAGVTQSPTHLIKTRGQQVTLRCSPISGHKSVSWYQQVLGQGPQFIFQYYEKEERGRGNFPDRFSARQFPNYSSELNVNALLLGDSALYLCANRRLAKNIQYFGAGTRLSVL.

A few counts support this clonotype. The J gene is TRBJ2-4, the V gene TRBV3-1, with 9 bases fitting TRBD1. The CDR3 is 18 amino acids. The germline V gene has CDR1 LGHDT and CDR2 YNNKEL (reference sequence). J gave up 7 bases and V 4 bases, and 17 bases lay outside the gene matches. The CDR3 loop reads CASSPTLLDRGARNIQYF. The CDR3 bases are TGTGCCAGCAGCCCCACCCTCCTCGACAGGGGGGCCCGGAACATTCAGTACTTC.

Concerning this clonotype itself: A much larger clone lies a single base off, so this may be a read error. This rearrangement joins TRBV4-1 to TRBJ1-1; weak D call: TRBD1 (5 bases). The germline V and J ends were trimmed by 4 bases and 3 bases, with 18 bases remaining between them. CDR3 length equals 16 residues. The germline V gene has CDR1 MGHRA and CDR2 YSYEKL. CDR3 loop: CASSRTPENMDTEAFF. DNA for the CDR3: TGCGCCAGCAGCCGGACACCCGAGAACATGGACACTGAAGCTTTCTTT.

This clonotype was detected only a few times. The CDR3 sequence is CASSYSRGRANEQYF. The CDR3 nucleotides are TGTGCCAGCAGTTACTCGAGAGGGAGGGCTAACGAGCAGTACTTC. The chain combines TRBV6-5 with TRBJ2-7, with 7 bases lining up with TRBD2. Germline CDR1 reads MNHEY; CDR2 reads SVGAGI. The CDR3 spans 15 residues. Germline trimming cut 0 bases from V and 5 bases from J; bases unmatched to any gene: 7.

This clonotype was seen just once. The chain recombines TRBV19 with TRBJ1-1; TRBD1 aligns across 7 bases. V lost 4 bases to trimming and J lost 4 bases; unmatched junction nucleotides: 6. The germline CDR1 and CDR2 sequences are LNHDA and SQIVND (reference sequence). The CDR3 has 14 residues. The CDR3 loop reads CASSTRQGSTEAFF. CDR3 in DNA: TGTGCCAGTAGTACCCGACAGGGAAGCACTGAAGCTTTCTTT.

CDR3: CSARDYSSYEQYF. CDR3 bases: TGCAGTGCTAGAGATTATAGTTCCTACGAGCAGTACTTC. The rearrangement uses TRBV20-1 and TRBJ2-7, with D unresolved. Germline V gene sequence: CDR1 DFQATT, CDR2 SNEGSKA (reference sequence). Trimming removed 0 bases at V and 1 base at J, with 7 bases between. The CDR3 totals 13 residues.

As for this clonotype: This may be a read error: a much more frequent sequence differs by one nucleotide. This chain links TRBV5-1 with TRBJ1-1, with TRBD1 as a possible D gene (6 bases). V lost 5 bases and J lost 11, with 13 bases in between. The germline V gene has CDR1 SGHRS and CDR2 YFSETQ. The CDR3 runs 11 residues. CDR3 sequence (DNA): TGCGCCAGCAGTGAACAGGGAGGTGCTTTCTTT. Translating it yields CASSEQGGAFF.

In the case of this clonotype: This may stem from a read error, because a much larger clone lies one nucleotide away. The chain is built from TRBV23-1 and TRBJ2-7; D unresolved. TRBV23-1 is an ORF, with its function uncertain. This CDR3 spans 17 amino acids. V gave up 6 bases and J gave up 0 bases, with 21 bases separating them. The CDR3 region has the DNA TGCGCCAGCAGCCCTCTCACCCACAGCAAAAGCTCCTACGAGCAGTACTTC. Amino acids: CASSPLTHSKSSYEQYF.

This clonotype was found a few times. This rearrangement joins TRBV10-1 to TRBJ2-7; maybe TRBD1 (6 bases). This CDR3 has 14 residues. The germline V gene encodes CDR1 WNHNN and CDR2 SYGVQD (reference sequence). V lost 1 base, J lost 5 bases, and 12 bases lay in between. CDR3 region: CASSELQGFNEQYF. CDR3 nucleotides: TGCGCCAGCAGTGAGTTACAGGGATTCAACGAGCAGTACTTC.

This clonotype was seen at least ten times. The chain carries TRBV7-8 and TRBJ2-1; TRBD1 is a possible D gene (6 bases). The CDR3 length is 13 residues. Trimming shortened V by 5 bases and J by 8 bases, and 13 bases separated the two germline ends. CDR1 and CDR2 from the germline V gene are SGHVS and FQNEAQ. This CDR3 is CASSQQGIHEQFF. In nucleotides, the CDR3 is TGTGCCAGCAGCCAACAGGGCATCCATGAGCAGTTCTTC.

The chain joins TRBV2 to TRBJ2-3, with 9 positions matching TRBD2. Germline CDR1 is SNHLY and CDR2 is FYNNEI. V was pared by 4 bases and J by 3 bases, with 8 bases of the junction left unmatched. This CDR3 has 16 amino acids. CDR3 bases: TGTGCCAGCAGTGGTGGACTAGCGACCGGAACAGATACGCAGTATTTT. Translation: CASSGGLATGTDTQYF.

This clonotype was picked up many times. This chain links TRBV7-9 with TRBJ2-1, with 15 bases aligning to TRBD2. This CDR3 has 17 residues. After removal of 5 bases from V and 8 bases from J, the junction contained 10 bases not matched to a gene. The germline V gene has CDR1 SEHNR and CDR2 FQNEAQ (reference sequence). The CDR3 sequence is CASSPGLAGGPVHEQFF. The DNA of the CDR3 is TGTGCCAGCAGCCCAGGACTAGCGGGAGGGCCTGTCCATGAGCAGTTCTTC. The full variable domain, in which reference TRBV7-9 and TRBJ2-1 provide the parts outside the CDR3, is DTGVSQNPRHKITKRGQNVTFRCDPISEHNRLYWYRQTLGQGPEFLTYFQNEAQLEKSRLLSDRFSAERPKGSFSTLEIQRTEQGDSAMYLCASSPGLAGGPVHEQFFGPGTRLTVL.

Worth noting for this clonotype: A single base separates this from a much larger clone, so it may be a read error. The rearrangement uses TRBV7-6 and TRBJ1-1, with 7 bases identical to TRBD1. The germline V gene has CDR1 SGHVS and CDR2 FNYEAQ. The CDR3 has 16 residues. The CDR3 DNA reads TGTGTCAGCAGCCCGCACACGCAAACAGGGGACACTGAAGCTTTCTTT. Translated: CVSSPHTQTGDTEAFF.

To note about this clonotype: A much larger clonotype is one base distant, so this may be a read error. The gene calls are TRBV6-5 and TRBJ2-5, with D possibly TRBD1 on 6 matching bases. The ends were cut back, 8 bases at V and 2 bases at J, with 12 bases in the middle. Germline CDR1 reads MNHEY; CDR2 reads SVGAGI. The CDR3 has 13 amino acids. Here the CDR3 DNA reads TGTGCCAGCGGCTGGGGACATCAAGAGACCCAGTACTTC. Residues: CASGWGHQETQYF.

The sample holds a few counts of this clonotype. The V and J genes are TRBV19 and TRBJ2-7; 10 nucleotides match TRBD1. Germline lookup yields CDR1 LNHDA and CDR2 SQIVND (reference sequence). The CDR3 is 15 amino acids. V lost 5 bases and J lost 2; bases outside the gene matches: 6. The CDR3 here is CASSAGTGAPYEQYF. The CDR3 bases are TGTGCCAGTAGTGCCGGGACAGGGGCCCCCTACGAGCAGTACTTC.

This clonotype was recorded many times. The rearrangement joins TRBV7-6 to TRBJ2-3; D is unclear. The V gene's germline CDR1 is SGHVS and CDR2 FNYEAQ. V was cut by 0 bases and J by 7 bases, with 8 bases left in between. The CDR3 is 13 residues long. The CDR3 DNA sequence: TGTGCCAGCAGCTTAGCCCCACAGAATACGCAGTATTTT. Protein product: CASSLAPQNTQYF.

This clonotype came up many times. The gene calls are TRBV28 and TRBJ2-7; D is possibly TRBD1 or TRBD2 (5 bases each). The CDR3 extends over 15 amino acids. The ends were cut back, 3 bases at V and 5 bases at J, with 17 bases in the middle. From germline, CDR1 is MDHEN and CDR2 SYDVKM. CDR3 amino acids: CASSFRGILFDEQYF. The CDR3 bases are TGTGCCAGCAGTTTCCGGGGCATCCTATTTGACGAGCAGTACTTC.

This clonotype was detected only a few times. The V and J genes are TRBV4-1 and TRBJ1-1; a weak D match, TRBD1 (6 bases). CDR3 length equals 16 residues. Germline assignment: CDR1 MGHRA and CDR2 YSYEKL. V shed 2 bases and J shed 1 base, with 14 bases lying between them. CDR3 bases: TGCGCCAGCAGCCAATACCAGACAGGAACGAACACTGAAGCTTTCTTT. It yields the protein CASSQYQTGTNTEAFF.

This clonotype was detected many times. This chain connects TRBV4-1 to TRBJ2-7; possibly TRBD1 for D (5 bases). The CDR3 loop spans 16 amino acids. Germline values: CDR1 MGHRA, CDR2 YSYEKL. V was shortened by 2 bases and J by 4 bases, with 18 bases between the two germline ends. CDR3 sequence: CASSQTAQGIGYEQYF. In DNA, the CDR3 is TGCGCCAGCAGCCAAACGGCTCAGGGTATCGGATACGAGCAGTACTTC.

This clonotype was detected many times. The chain recombines TRBV6-5 with TRBJ2-7; the D call may be TRBD1 or TRBD2 (6 bases each). V was trimmed by 1 base and J by 4 bases, leaving 11 bases between them. The germline V gene has CDR1 MNHEY and CDR2 SVGAGI. This CDR3 region has 14 residues. The CDR3 bases are TGTGCCAGCAGTTACTTCAGGGGAGGTTACGAGCAGTACTTC. It yields the protein CASSYFRGGYEQYF.

This clonotype has a count of ten or more. The rearrangement uses TRBV20-1 and TRBJ2-2; 9 bases map to TRBD1. This CDR3 is built from 15 residues. V shed 3 bases and J 1 base; nucleotides not matched to a gene: 3. The germline gives CDR1 DFQATT, CDR2 SNEGSKA (reference sequence). This CDR3 reads CSARGDRENTGELFF. The CDR3 nucleotides read TGCAGTGCTAGGGGGGACAGGGAGAACACCGGGGAGCTGTTTTTT.

This clonotype was counted between two and nine times. The V gene is TRBV7-2, the J gene TRBJ2-3, with D unresolved. Germline CDR1 reads SGHTA; CDR2 reads FQGNSA. The CDR3 runs to 15 residues. Trimming shortened V by 1 base and J by 6 bases, and 14 bases separated the two germline ends. The chain's CDR3 is CASSLVTGFGDTQYF. The CDR3 DNA reads TGTGCCAGCAGCTTAGTGACCGGCTTTGGGGATACGCAGTATTTT.

DNA for the CDR3: TGTGCCAGCAGACCCGGACCCCGGCAGGGGAGCAATCAGCCCCAGCATTTT. Residues: CASRPGPRQGSNQPQHF. The chain is built from TRBV11-2 and TRBJ1-5; maybe TRBD1 (6 bases). The CDR3 sequence is 17 residues long. CDR1 is SGHAT, CDR2 FQNNGV, per germline. V was cut by 6 bases and J by 1 base, with 19 bases left in between.

This clonotype was picked up a small number of times. The genes are TRBV19 and TRBJ2-5; TRBD1 aligns across 9 bases. Germline-derived CDR1 and CDR2 are LNHDA and SQIVND (reference sequence). The CDR3 runs 13 residues. The trim removed 7 bases at V and 5 bases at J, leaving 5 bases unmatched. The CDR3 sequence: CASTDRGGETQYF. CDR3 DNA: TGTGCCAGTACGGACAGGGGCGGCGAGACCCAGTACTTC.

The table lists this clonotype with many counts. CDR3 protein: CASSGKDGDTQYF. CDR3 coding DNA: TGTGCCAGCAGCGGCAAAGATGGAGATACGCAGTATTTT. The chain combines TRBV9 with TRBJ2-3; no clear D gene. This CDR3 has 13 residues. The V gene lost 3 bases and the J gene lost 5 bases, with 10 bases spanning the gap. From germline, CDR1 is SGDLS and CDR2 YYNGEE.